Listed below are T cell receptor beta chains from one sample, sequenced in a study of T cell changes during pregnancy in multiple sclerosis. Assay: immunoSEQ multiplex PCR; the TCRdb copy retains only in-frame clones and omits some. The sample includes tens of thousands of clones, about 90% of them seen just once. The sample in question was CD4+ T cells from peripheral blood mononuclear cells, obtained before pregnancy. Receptor source: a female donor with multiple sclerosis, enrolled in a pregnancy study. CDR3s include the opening cysteine and the closing phenylalanine or tryptophan. Fields, in order: clone size, D gene, V gene, J gene, CDR3 DNA, CDR3 protein. The D gene is left open where the match is weak. Some rows mark clone size as missing; the rest say once, few, many or name a class of expanded clone.

.,.,TRBV7-3,TRBJ2-6,TGTGCCAGCAGCTTAGGGAAGGGACTTATCTCTGGGGCCAACGTCCTGACTTTC,CASSLGKGLISGANVLTF
.,TRBD2,TRBV9,TRBJ2-5,TGTGCCAGCAGCGTAGGTAGGACTAGCGGGGTCCAAGAGACCCAGTACTTC,CASSVGRTSGVQETQYF
.,TRBD1,TRBV7-2,TRBJ2-1,TGTGCCAGCAGCCCAGGGGGCGCAGGTTACAATGAGCAGTTCTTC,CASSPGGAGYNEQFF
.,.,TRBV7-9,TRBJ1-2,TGTGCCAGCAGCTCCGGCGTTGGAGCCTATGGCTACACCTTC,CASSSGVGAYGYTF
.,.,TRBV28,TRBJ2-7,TGTGCCAGCAGTTTGCGGTACGAGCAGTACTTC,CASSLRYEQYF
.,TRBD1,TRBV11-3,TRBJ1-6,TGTGCCAGCAGCCACCGGGACAGGAAATATAATTCACCCCTCCACTTT,CASSHRDRKYNSPLHF
once,TRBD2,TRBV7-2,TRBJ2-3,TGTGCCAGCAGCATCTTCGCCGGGACTAGCGGATCAGATACGCAGTATTTT,CASSIFAGTSGSDTQYF
.,.,TRBV6-4,TRBJ2-4,TGTGCCAGCAGTGGGATCGACAGTCAAAACATTCAGTACTTC,CASSGIDSQNIQYF
.,TRBD2,TRBV2,TRBJ2-6,TGTGCCAGCAGAGAGGAGCGGGGGGGCCTTGGGGCCAACGTCCTGACTTTC,CASREERGGLGANVLTF
.,TRBD1,TRBV29-1,TRBJ2-2,TGCAGCGTGAGGGTTGTCAGGGGGCAATCTGCCGGGGAGCTGTTTTTT,CSVRVVRGQSAGELFF
.,TRBD1,TRBV2,TRBJ1-5,TGTGCCAGCGGGGACAGGGTCAATCAGCCCCAGCATTTT,CASGDRVNQPQHF
.,.,TRBV29-1,TRBJ1-1,TGCAGCGTTGGGCGAAGAGGGATCATGAACACTGAAGCTTTCTTT,CSVGRRGIMNTEAFF
.,.,TRBV4-3,TRBJ1-2,TGCGCCAGCAGCCAAGTACTGTGGTACGCGAGCGGCTACACCTTC,CASSQVLWYASGYTF
.,.,TRBV14,TRBJ1-1,TGTGCCAGCAGCCAAGATAGGTCACAGGGTTACACTGAAGCTTTCTTT,CASSQDRSQGYTEAFF
.,.,TRBV7-9,TRBJ2-6,TGTGCCAGCAGCTCCTCCGGACAGAGGGCCAACGTCCTGACTTTC,CASSSSGQRANVLTF
.,TRBD1,TRBV28,TRBJ2-2,TGTGCCAGCAGGCCCCCGAATTGGACAGGGAAGGGGGAGCTGTTTTTT,CASRPPNWTGKGELFF
.,TRBD1,TRBV18,TRBJ2-2,TGTGCCAGCTCACCAAATACCGGGACAGCCGGGGAGCTGTTTTTT,CASSPNTGTAGELFF
.,TRBD2,TRBV7-2,TRBJ2-1,TGTGCCAGCAGCCTGGTAGGGACTAGAGGCTACAATGAGCAGTTCTTC,CASSLVGTRGYNEQFF
.,.,TRBV5-4,TRBJ2-1,TGTGCCAGCAGCAATAATAGGGGAAATGAGCAGTTCTTC,CASSNNRGNEQFF
.,.,TRBV4-3,TRBJ1-2,TGCGCCAGCAGCCAAGAGACCGGGTATGGCTACACCTTC,CASSQETGYGYTF
.,TRBD1,TRBV19,TRBJ1-2,TGTGCCACTCGGGACAGGGGGGCCTATGGCTACACCTTC,CATRDRGAYGYTF
once,TRBD1,TRBV19,TRBJ1-5,TGTGCCAGTAGTCGCGGACAGGGAACCGTAAGGGTGATCAATCAGCCCCAGCATTTT,CASSRGQGTVRVINQPQHF
.,.,TRBV7-8,TRBJ1-2,TGTGCCAGCAGCTTAGTTCGGGACTCTGGTCTAGACACCTTC,CASSLVRDSGLDTF
.,.,TRBV7-9,TRBJ1-1,TGTGCCAGCAGCTTAGAGGCGGACACTGAAGCTTTCTTT,CASSLEADTEAFF
.,.,TRBV20-1,TRBJ2-1,TGCAGTGCCGCTCCGGGGAGGAACAGCATCTTC,CSAAPGRNSIF
.,TRBD2,TRBV5-1,TRBJ2-1,TGCGCCAGCAGCGCGGGAGTCACCTACAATGAGCAGTTCTTC,CASSAGVTYNEQFF
.,.,TRBV9,TRBJ2-7,TGTGCCAGCAGCGTAGGGGCGGGGCGAATCTACGAGCAGTACTTC,CASSVGAGRIYEQYF
.,.,TRBV9,TRBJ1-3,TGTGCCAGCAGCGTAGCGTTGGGGGCCGGAAACACCATATATTTT,CASSVALGAGNTIYF
once,.,TRBV19,TRBJ1-5,TGTGCCAGTAGAGGGGGCAATCAGCCCCAGCATTTT,CASRGGNQPQHF
once,.,TRBV13,TRBJ2-3,TGTGCCAGCAGCTTAACGGGGCGGGGTCGAAGCACAGATACGCAGTATTTT,CASSLTGRGRSTDTQYF
.,.,TRBV29-1,TRBJ1-1,TGCAGCGTTGACCCGACAGGAGCGAACACTGAAGCTTTCTTT,CSVDPTGANTEAFF
.,.,TRBV6-6,TRBJ2-3,TGTGCCAGCAGTTTAAAGACAGCCGGGTCGTGGGATACGCAGTATTTT,CASSLKTAGSWDTQYF
.,TRBD1,TRBV28,TRBJ2-7,TGTGCCAGCAGTTCGGGGACAGGGGCCAACGTATTTTCGGAGCAGTACTTC,CASSSGTGANVFSEQYF
.,.,TRBV2,TRBJ1-5,TGTGCCAGTGCCACCGTTTACAGTGTTAATCAGCCCCAGCATTTT,CASATVYSVNQPQHF
.,TRBD2,TRBV5-1,TRBJ2-7,TGCGCCAGCAGCCGCGGGAGTAGGTACGAGCAGTACTTC,CASSRGSRYEQYF
.,.,TRBV19,TRBJ1-2,TGTGCCAGTACTCGGGACACCTATGGCCACACCTTC,CASTRDTYGHTF
.,TRBD1,TRBV23-1,TRBJ1-6,TGCGCCAGCAGTCAATCTGGGACAGGGAGTCGTAGGAGTGATTCACCCCTCCACTTT,CASSQSGTGSRRSDSPLHF
.,.,TRBV7-8,TRBJ2-5,TGTGCCAGCAGCCTAAACGCGGAGACCCAGTACTTC,CASSLNAETQYF
once,TRBD2,TRBV5-1,TRBJ2-5,TGCGCCAGCAGCGAAAGACTAGCGGGAGAACTAGAGTACCAAGAGACCCAGTACTTC,CASSERLAGELEYQETQYF
.,TRBD1,TRBV7-2,TRBJ2-1,TGTGCCAGCAGCTTAGGACAGGGGGTAATAAATGAGCAGTTCTTC,CASSLGQGVINEQFF
.,.,TRBV4-2,TRBJ1-2,TGTGCCAGCAGCCAAGAATGGGGCCAGACTAACTATGGCTACACCTTC,CASSQEWGQTNYGYTF
.,.,TRBV28,TRBJ1-5,TGTGCCACCCGGACTTATACAGCAAGCAATCAGCCCCAGCATTTT,CATRTYTASNQPQHF
.,TRBD1,TRBV29-1,TRBJ1-3,TGCAGCGTTGAATGGGGACAGAGCTCTGGAAACACCATATATTTT,CSVEWGQSSGNTIYF
.,.,TRBV9,TRBJ1-3,TGTGCCAGCAGCGTTGGGAGGACGGTTTTCTCTGGAAACACCATATATTTT,CASSVGRTVFSGNTIYF
.,.,TRBV5-4,TRBJ2-3,TGTGCCAGCAGCCCGAGCCTAGTCGGCACAGATACGCAGTATTTT,CASSPSLVGTDTQYF
.,TRBD1,TRBV5-1,TRBJ1-4,TGCGCCAGCAGCTTACGACAGGGGGCAAGTGAAAAACTGTTTTTT,CASSLRQGASEKLFF
.,.,TRBV5-6,TRBJ2-2,TGTGCCAGCAGCTTGGCTGGCGGTCCTGTGAGAACCGGGGAGCTGTTTTTT,CASSLAGGPVRTGELFF
once,.,TRBV19,TRBJ2-2,TGTGCCAGTAGTCCGGCAGGGGGGAGCACCGGGGAGCTGTTTTTT,CASSPAGGSTGELFF
.,TRBD2,TRBV7-8,TRBJ2-3,TGTGCCAGCAGCTTAGGGGACTACAACACAGATACGCAGTATTTT,CASSLGDYNTDTQYF
.,TRBD1,TRBV30,TRBJ1-5,TGTGCCTGGAGTGTGGGACAGGCCATCAATCAGCCCCAGCATTTT,CAWSVGQAINQPQHF
.,TRBD1,TRBV5-1,TRBJ2-5,TGCGCCAGCAGCTCCGGGACAGTACAAGAGACCCAGTACTTC,CASSSGTVQETQYF
.,TRBD2,TRBV30,TRBJ2-1,TGTGCCTGGAGTGGTGGACTAGCGAATTCCTACAATGAGCAGTTCTTC,CAWSGGLANSYNEQFF
.,TRBD1,TRBV27,TRBJ1-1,TGTGCCAGCAGTTCGGTCAGGGGGCACACTGAAGCTTTCTTT,CASSSVRGHTEAFF
.,.,TRBV18,TRBJ2-1,TGTGCCAGCTCACTTCCGGGTCTTGACTACAATGAGCAGTTCTTC,CASSLPGLDYNEQFF